This T cell receptor beta chain was sequenced in a study of OX40 agonist ivuxolimab in advanced cancers. The wider study: Patients were dosed intravenously with ivuxolimab at 0.01 to 10 mg/kg every 2 weeks. Study-wide points: The authors also found low normalized T-cell clonal expansion in some nonresponders. Determination of antigen specificity was not performed for the expanded peripheral T cells.

The length of the CDR3 is 15 residues. Germline trimming cut 2 bases from V and 3 bases from J; bases unmatched to any gene: 4. Germline lookup yields CDR1 SGHRS and CDR2 YFSETQ. Concerning this clone: The target antigen is unknown.

Using immunoSEQ multiplex PCR, the repertoire was profiled, and TCRdb retains in-frame clones only, with some absent. Of 60,000 or so clones listed, approximately 82% are singletons. The sequence was obtained from an adult with an advanced solid tumor such as melanoma, head and neck, liver or kidney cancer. The sequencing used CD4+ or CD8+ T cells sorted from blood, collected in a trial of the OX40 agonist ivuxolimab. The chain uses TRBV5-1 and TRBJ2-3, with 9 positions matching TRBD2. DNA of the CDR3: TGCGCCAGCAGCTTTCAGGGACTAGCAACAGATACGCAGTATTTT. This codes for CASSFQGLATDTQYF.